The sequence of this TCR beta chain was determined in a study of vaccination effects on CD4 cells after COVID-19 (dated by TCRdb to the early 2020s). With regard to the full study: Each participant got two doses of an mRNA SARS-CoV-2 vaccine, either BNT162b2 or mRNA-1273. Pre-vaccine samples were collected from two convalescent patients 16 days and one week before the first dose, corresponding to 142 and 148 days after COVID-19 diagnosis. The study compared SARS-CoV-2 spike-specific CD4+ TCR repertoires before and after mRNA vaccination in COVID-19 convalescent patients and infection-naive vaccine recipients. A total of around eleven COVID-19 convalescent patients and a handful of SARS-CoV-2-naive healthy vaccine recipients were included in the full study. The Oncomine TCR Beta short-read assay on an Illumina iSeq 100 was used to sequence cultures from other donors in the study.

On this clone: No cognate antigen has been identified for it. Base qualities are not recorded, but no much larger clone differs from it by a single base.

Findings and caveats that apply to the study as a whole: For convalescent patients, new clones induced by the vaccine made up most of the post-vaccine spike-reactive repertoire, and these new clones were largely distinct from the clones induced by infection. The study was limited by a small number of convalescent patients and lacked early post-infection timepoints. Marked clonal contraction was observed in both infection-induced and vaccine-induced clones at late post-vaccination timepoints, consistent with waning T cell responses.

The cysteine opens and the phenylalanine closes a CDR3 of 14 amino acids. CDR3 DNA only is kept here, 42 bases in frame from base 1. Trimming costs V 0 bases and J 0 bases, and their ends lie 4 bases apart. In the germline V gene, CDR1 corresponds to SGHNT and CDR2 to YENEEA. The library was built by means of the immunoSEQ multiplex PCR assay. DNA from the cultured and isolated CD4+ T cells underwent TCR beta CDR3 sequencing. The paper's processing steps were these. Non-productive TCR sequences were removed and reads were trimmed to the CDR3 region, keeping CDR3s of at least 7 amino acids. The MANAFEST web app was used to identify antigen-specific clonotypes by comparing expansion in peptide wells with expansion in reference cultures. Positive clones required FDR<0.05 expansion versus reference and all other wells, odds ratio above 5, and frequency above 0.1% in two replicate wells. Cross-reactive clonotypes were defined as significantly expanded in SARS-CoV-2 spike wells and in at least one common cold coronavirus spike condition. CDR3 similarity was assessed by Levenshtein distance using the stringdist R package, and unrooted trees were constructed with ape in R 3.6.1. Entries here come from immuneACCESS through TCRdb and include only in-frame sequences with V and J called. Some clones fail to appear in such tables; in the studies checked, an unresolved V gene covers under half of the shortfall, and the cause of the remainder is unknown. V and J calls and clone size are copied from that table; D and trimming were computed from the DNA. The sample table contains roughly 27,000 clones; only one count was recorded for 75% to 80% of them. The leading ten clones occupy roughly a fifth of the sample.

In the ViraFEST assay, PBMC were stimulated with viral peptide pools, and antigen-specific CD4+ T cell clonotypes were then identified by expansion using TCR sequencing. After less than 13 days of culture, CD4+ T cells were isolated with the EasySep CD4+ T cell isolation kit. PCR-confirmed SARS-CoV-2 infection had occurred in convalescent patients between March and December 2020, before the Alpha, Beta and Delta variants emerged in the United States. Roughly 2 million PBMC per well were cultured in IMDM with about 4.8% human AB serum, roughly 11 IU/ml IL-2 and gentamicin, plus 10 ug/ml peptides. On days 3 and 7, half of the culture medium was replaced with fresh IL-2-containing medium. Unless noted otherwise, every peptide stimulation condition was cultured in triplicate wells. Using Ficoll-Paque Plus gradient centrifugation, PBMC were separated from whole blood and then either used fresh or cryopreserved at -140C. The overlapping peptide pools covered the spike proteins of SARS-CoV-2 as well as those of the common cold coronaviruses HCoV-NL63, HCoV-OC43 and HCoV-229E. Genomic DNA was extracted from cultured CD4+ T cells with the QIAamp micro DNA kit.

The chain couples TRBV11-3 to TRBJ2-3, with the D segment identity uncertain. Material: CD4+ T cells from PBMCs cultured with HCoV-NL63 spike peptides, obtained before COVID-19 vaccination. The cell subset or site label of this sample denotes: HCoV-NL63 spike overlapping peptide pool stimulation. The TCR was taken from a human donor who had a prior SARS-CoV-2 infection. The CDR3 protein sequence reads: CASSLEPSTDTQYF. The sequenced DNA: TGTGCCAGCAGCTTAGAGCCAAGCACAGATACGCAGTATTTT.